The 7 T cell receptor beta chains below come from one sample, sequenced in a study of blood T cell repertoires in COVID-19. Method: immunoSEQ multiplex PCR; TCRdb's copy keeps in-frame clones and lacks some. The table records approximately 210,000 clones, 85% to 90% of them present only once. Sequencing used peripheral blood. Receptor source: a woman in her 70s with acute or convalescent COVID-19.

The chain uses TRBV7-6 and TRBJ1-2, with TRBD1 matching over 7 bases. Germline V gene lookup returns CDR1 SGHVS and CDR2 FNYEAQ. CDR3 size: 15 residues. V lost 5 bases and J lost 6; bases outside the gene matches: 12. The CDR3 bases are TGTGCCAGCAGCCTCACCGACAGGGAGTGGAATGGCTACACCTTC. Residues: CASSLTDREWNGYTF.

This rearrangement joins TRBV7-3 to TRBJ2-1, with 11 bases matching TRBD2. Losses at the gene ends were 2 bases for V and 5 bases for J; bases not matched to a gene: 5. CDR3 length: 16 amino acids. The germline V gene encodes CDR1 SGHTA and CDR2 FQGTGA. This chain's CDR3 is CASSLLGLAADNEQFF. CDR3 nucleotides: TGTGCCAGCAGCTTATTGGGACTAGCGGCCGACAATGAGCAGTTCTTC.

The rearrangement uses TRBV7-3 and TRBJ2-7; the D gene is possibly TRBD1 (6 bases). CDR3 length: 16 amino acids. Germline V gives CDR1 SGHTA, CDR2 FQGTGA. V was pared by 0 bases and J by 3 bases, with 15 bases between. The DNA of the CDR3 is TGTGCCAGCAGCTTAACGGGAACAGGGACGGTCTACGAGCAGTACTTC. Residues: CASSLTGTGTVYEQYF.

The chain carries TRBV6-5 and TRBJ2-1; 12 nucleotides agree with TRBD2. Germline lookup yields CDR1 MNHEY and CDR2 SVGAGI. V trimming: 6 bases; J trimming: 9 bases; junction bases outside the gene matches: 6. CDR3 size: 14 residues. DNA for the CDR3: TGTGCCAGCAGGCGACTAGCGGGAGAGGGTGAGCAGTTCTTC. Its protein product is CASRRLAGEGEQFF.

The chain combines TRBV25-1 with TRBJ1-4; 8 positions agree with TRBD1. From germline, CDR1 is MGHDK and CDR2 SYGVNS. The length of the CDR3 is 15 residues. The junction had 8 bases not matched to a gene; V was cut back by 5 bases and J by 6 bases. This CDR3 reads CASSPQDRVYEKLFF. CDR3 nucleotide sequence: TGTGCCAGCAGTCCCCAGGACAGGGTGTATGAAAAACTGTTTTTT.

The genes are TRBV10-3 and TRBJ2-1, with 12 nucleotides matching TRBD2. The CDR3 is made up of 15 amino acids. V shed 6 bases, J shed 7 bases, and the junction held 7 bases outside the gene matches. Germline loops: CDR1 ENHRY, CDR2 SYGVKD. As DNA, the CDR3 is TGTGCCATCAGCCCCGCGACTAGCGGGGGTAATGAGCAGTTCTTC. Translation gives CAISPATSGGNEQFF.

The gene calls are TRBV19 and TRBJ1-1, with TRBD1 identical over 8 bases. The CDR3 length is 17 residues. Germline V gene lookup returns CDR1 LNHDA and CDR2 SQIVND (reference sequence). The ends lost 0 bases at V and 1 base at J; junction bases unmatched: 7. CDR3 amino acids: CASSIDLWQGANTEAFF. The CDR3 DNA reads TGTGCCAGTAGTATAGATCTTTGGCAGGGGGCGAACACTGAAGCTTTCTTT. Full variable domain (missing parts from reference TRBV19 and TRBJ1-1): DGGITQSPKYLFRKEGQNVTLSCEQNLNHDAMYWYRQDPGQGLRLIYYSQIVNDFQKGDIAEGYSVSREKKESFPLTVTSAQKNPTAFYLCASSIDLWQGANTEAFFGQGTRLTVV.